Below are 11 T cell receptor beta chains sequenced from a single sample in a study of T-cell reconstitution after alpha-beta-depleted transplantation in children. Unique molecular identifiers were built into the TCRbeta library. TCRdb ran MiXCR on the PCR reads and lists one entry per CDR3 protein. The table shows 490,000 or so distinct CDR3 sequences, with around 12% occurring only once. The source was PBMCs from the stem cell graft donor, collected from the stem cell graft. These receptors were collected from a human donor who donated a stem cell graft to a child with combined immunodeficiency.

This clonotype was seen repeatedly, ten times or more. The chain recombines TRBV4-3 with TRBJ1-1; D is ambiguous. Per germline, CDR1 LGHNA and CDR2 YSLEER. CDR3 length: 15 amino acids. V dropped 0 bases and J dropped 3 bases, with 11 bases sitting between them. Here the CDR3 DNA reads TGCGCCAGCAGCCAAGATCGAGGCTTCCACACTGAAGCTTTCTTT. Protein: CASSQDRGFHTEAFF.

Many counts were recorded for this clonotype. V and J are TRBV28 and TRBJ2-1; D remains ambiguous. The CDR3 extends over 15 amino acids. Between the trimmed V and J ends, which lost 6 bases and 5 bases, there was a span of 17 bases. Germline lookup yields CDR1 MDHEN and CDR2 SYDVKM. The CDR3 nucleotides are TGTGCCAGCAGGCCCCGAATGGCCGGGCACAATGAGCAGTTCTTC. Translation gives CASRPRMAGHNEQFF. The whole variable domain, filled in from reference TRBV28 and TRBJ2-1, reads DVKVTQSSRYLVKRTGEKVFLECVQDMDHENMFWYRQDPGLGLRLIYFSYDVKMKEKGDIPEGYSVSREKKERFSLILESASTNQTSMYLCASRPRMAGHNEQFFGPGTRLTVL.

V is TRBV12-3 or TRBV12-4 and J is TRBJ1-5, with D unresolved. This CDR3 has 14 residues. V gave up 5 bases and J gave up 1 base, with 9 bases separating them. CDR3 in DNA: TGTGCCAGCAGTGAAAGGAGGAGCAATCAGCCCCAGCATTTT. As protein: CASSERRSNQPQHF.

This clonotype was seen ten or more times. The chain combines TRBV7-2 with TRBJ2-1; maybe TRBD2 (5 bases). Deletions cut 1 base from V and 0 bases from J, with 10 bases between. Germline CDR1 reads SGHTA; CDR2 reads FQGNSA. This CDR3 comprises 16 residues. In nucleotides, the CDR3 is TGTGCCAGCAGCTTAGAAGTGGGGAGCTCCTACAATGAGCAGTTCTTC. Its protein is CASSLEVGSSYNEQFF.

This sequence joins TRBV28 and TRBJ2-7, with unresolved D. Trimming removed 1 base at V and 3 bases at J, with 7 bases between. The CDR3 extends over 13 amino acids. Germline V gene data show CDR1 as MDHEN and CDR2 as SYDVKM. This CDR3 reads CASSLLRVYEQYF. In DNA form, the CDR3 reads TGTGCCAGCAGTTTATTGCGCGTCTACGAGCAGTACTTC.

This clonotype has a count of ten or more. The V gene is TRBV12-3 or TRBV12-4, the J gene TRBJ2-5, with 10 bases fitting TRBD2. The CDR3 length is 15 residues. The junction had 8 bases not matched to a gene; V was cut back by 5 bases and J by 5 bases. This CDR3 is CASSPSGGAGETQYF. DNA for the CDR3: TGTGCCAGCAGTCCCAGCGGGGGGGCCGGGGAGACCCAGTACTTC.

This chain connects TRBV2 to TRBJ2-6; unclear D gene. Per the germline V gene, CDR1 is SNHLY and CDR2 is FYNNEI. The V end was cut by 6 bases, the J end by 0 bases, with 12 bases between. The CDR3 totals 16 residues. CDR3 bases: TGTGCCAGCAGCACCACCGTCTACTCTGGGGCCAACGTCCTGACTTTC. It yields the protein CASSTTVYSGANVLTF.

This clonotype came up many times. The chain links TRBV7-2 to TRBJ2-7, with TRBD2 as a possible D gene (6 bases). Germline V gene data show CDR1 as SGHTA and CDR2 as FQGNSA. This CDR3 has 16 amino acids. Trimming cost V 2 bases and J 0 bases, with 14 bases left between them. CDR3 loop: CASSLRVAVRSYEQYF. The CDR3 bases are TGTGCCAGCAGCTTAAGGGTAGCGGTCCGCTCCTACGAGCAGTACTTC. The full variable domain, with the rest looked up from reference TRBV7-2 and TRBJ2-7, is GAGVSQSPSNKVTEKGKDVELRCDPISGHTALYWYRQSLGQGLEFLIYFQGNSAPDKSGLPSDRFSAERTGGSVSTLTIQRTQQEDSAVYLCASSLRVAVRSYEQYFGPGTRLTVT.

The V call is TRBV5-1, the J call TRBJ2-6, with D perhaps matching TRBD1 (5 bases). The V end lost 0 bases, the J end lost 2 bases, and 9 bases lay between the germline ends. Per the germline V gene, CDR1 is SGHRS and CDR2 is YFSETQ. CDR3 length equals 16 residues. CDR3 sequence reads: CASSLVQAAGANVLTF. The CDR3 bases are TGCGCCAGCAGCTTGGTACAGGCGGCTGGGGCCAACGTCCTGACTTTC.

This clonotype occurred a few times. This chain joins TRBV20-1 and TRBJ2-3, with TRBD2 matching 12 bases. This CDR3 contains 16 residues. Germline values: CDR1 DFQATT, CDR2 SNEGSKA (reference sequence). Trimming cost V 4 bases and J 5 bases; bases outside gene matches: 10. The CDR3 loop is CSAMTSGGYVEDTQYF. For the CDR3, the DNA is TGCAGTGCTATGACTAGCGGGGGCTACGTTGAAGATACGCAGTATTTT.

In this sample, this clonotype turned up many times. The chain combines TRBV21-1 with TRBJ2-7; TRBD2 is the table's D call and was not checked against the DNA. TRBV21-1 is listed as a pseudogene. This CDR3 has 15 amino acids. The CDR3 reads CASTLTSGKTYEQYF. CDR3 sequence (DNA): TGTGCCAGCACTCTGACTAGCGGTAAGACCTACGAGCAGTACTTC.